This T cell receptor (beta chain) derives from a study of T cells in Graves' hyperthyroidism and ophthalmopathy (dated by TCRdb to about 2019). Background for the entire study: Peripheral blood was sampled at the time of initial diagnosis, prior to any treatment. The approximately 100 discovery patients were divided at random into training and test sets in a 7:3 ratio. An independent validation cohort of 18 to 20 hyperthyroidism patients and about 16 patients who later progressed to ophthalmopathy tested prospective prediction of ophthalmopathy. The study also compared thyroid tissue and blood T-cell repertoires from several Graves' hyperthyroidism patients. To identify distinguishing TCR V-J signatures, a discovery cohort of about 100 patients was used, comprising some 45 with Graves' ophthalmopathy and around 60 with stable Graves' hyperthyroidism. Once sampling was done, hyperthyroidism patients were given methimazole at a starting dose of 30 mg daily, whereas ophthalmopathy patients were given high-dose intravenous methylprednisolone. The paper describes TCR Vbeta CDR3 sequencing of 120 to 150 peripheral blood samples, made up of under 50 ophthalmopathy patients, around 78 hyperthyroidism patients and roughly 17 progressor patients. General study outcomes and caveats: A model built on a 13 V-J signature distinguished ophthalmopathy from stable hyperthyroidism, reaching about 88% sensitivity and 81% to 83% specificity in cross-validation and 80%/75% in testing. No statistical method was used to set the sample size in advance, and investigators knew the group allocation. Most expanded thyroid clonotypes (frequency above 0.001) were also found in blood, which suggests that blood repertoires may mirror thyroid immune responses. In validation, progression to ophthalmopathy was predicted by the model with 70% to 71% sensitivity and 72% to 85% specificity, a median of about 6.4 months before onset.

Taken from the germline V gene, the CDR1 and CDR2 loops are SGHAT and FQNNGV. The CDR3 starts with the cysteine, ends with the phenylalanine, and has 16 residues. The kept DNA is CDR3 alone, 48 bases in frame from the first base. V loses 4 bases at its end and J loses 3 bases; junction bases beyond the gene matches: 8. Amplification of TCR beta CDR3 regions was carried out from RNA transcripts. A first-round RT-PCR of the TCR CDR3 used the HTBI primer set with the Qiagen OneStep RT-PCR kit. The libraries were constructed in a second round of multiplex PCR and then size-selected and purified. The libraries were sequenced on an Illumina HiSeq2000 using paired-end 100 bp reads. The authors' pipeline ran thus. SOAPnuke was used to process the raw data, throwing out any read that contained adapters or uncalled bases, had a mean Phred below 15, or lacked an exact constant-primer or identifier match. COPE v1.2.5 was used to merge high-quality paired reads, and clonotypes were defined as unique nucleotide sequences. MiTCR v1.1 was used to align clonotypes to the IMGT TRBV, TRBD and TRBJ reference segments. The analysis was restricted to V-J combinations with a frequency above 0.0001, which together covered 99.2% of the repertoires. The TCS score was defined as the ratio of F50 (clonal expansion) to E x V (chaos), calculated using BLOSUM62-based TCRdist between CDR3 peptides within each V-J. Welch's t-statistics and random forest reduced several hundred V-J features to roughly 13, which were used in a naive Bayes classifier (R e1071). The similarity between thyroid and blood repertoires was quantified using the Morisita-Horn index. The public reads were reprocessed in TCRdb via fastp at Q25 and MiXCR, keeping in-frame beta chains. Each entry is one CDR3 protein sequence, shown with its most common DNA and genes. These V and J calls are TCRdb output, not the study's own analysis. This sample has 600,000 to 700,000 distinct CDR3 sequences in its table, and roughly 15% of those were observed once. Together, the top ten hold 4.3% of the sample.

Ophthalmopathy patients had moderately to severely active disease, with a Clinical Activity Score of 3 or more, a NOSPECS grade of 4 or more, and a disease duration of less than 3 months. Exclusion was applied to patients with uncontrolled infections, other autoimmune diseases, pregnancy or lactation. Diagnoses relied on clinical symptoms, serum thyroxine and TRAb, thyroid ultrasound and orbital computed tomography. Ficoll-Paque density gradient centrifugation was used to isolate PBMCs from 10 ml of fresh peripheral blood. Total RNA was extracted with Trizol reagent, and quality was checked on an Agilent 2100 Bioanalyzer. This clonotype has just a few counts. What antigen it recognizes has not been identified. Base qualities are not provided; no much larger clone lies one nucleotide away.

Sequenced: blood. This receptor chain uses TRBV11-2 and TRBJ2-7; 11 middle bases align to TRBD2. The sequence was collected from a middle-aged woman with Graves' ophthalmopathy. This receptor carries the CDR3 CASSSGLAGFGYEQYF. The DNA sequence follows: TGTGCCAGCAGCTCAGGACTAGCGGGTTTCGGCTACGAGCAGTACTTC.